This TCR beta chain was retrieved from a study of Tregs in tolerant kidney transplant recipients. Across the whole study: The nonmyeloablative bone marrow transplants came from related graft donors, with transient mixed chimerism.

Study results and limitations: For some patients, primers changed over time, blocking nucleotide-level comparison.

On this clone itself: The antigen remains undetermined.

Germline V CDR1 and CDR2: MNHEY, SVGAGI. Trimming cost V 6 bases and J 1 base, with 12 bases left between them. The CDR3 length is 14 residues. Some clones are missing from TCRdb's copy, which holds only in-frame ones; the method was immunoSEQ multiplex PCR. Among about 94,000 clones listed, roughly 93% were seen once. The chain uses TRBV6-5 and TRBJ1-1; a weak D match, TRBD1 (6 bases). The sample in question was CD4+ T cells from blood, obtained before the transplant. The sequence was collected from a human donor who received a combined kidney and bone marrow transplant. The CDR3: CASSFTGSNTEAFF. CDR3 in DNA: TGTGCCAGCAGCTTCACAGGGTCGAACACTGAAGCTTTCTTT.